This T cell receptor beta chain came from a study of beta chain features in type 1 diabetes. In the study overall: Age and gender were similar between patients and healthy donors, as were cell yields. Study-wide results and caveats: When Type 1 diabetes patients were examined, their TCRB CDR3s proved moderately but significantly shorter in all four CD4+ subsets. High TCR expression in some cells could lead to their over-representation in cDNA sequencing. Still unanswered here is whether HLA type influences TCRB rearrangement.

Comments on this clone: What it binds is not known.

V was cut by 6 bases and J by 6 bases, with 9 bases left in between. The CDR3 spans 11 residues. The V gene's germline CDR1 is KGHSH and CDR2 LQKENI. A single heparinised draw of about 100 mL on average was taken per donor. Since all of the isolated RNA was reverse transcribed, expressed TCRB transcripts were what got sequenced. The data were produced by immunoSEQ multiplex PCR, yet TCRdb's version contains in-frame clones alone and is incomplete. The repertoire holds some 640,000 clones, with roughly 13% as singletons. The clonotype comes from a man aged 18-30 years with type 1 diabetes. The V gene is TRBV18, the J gene TRBJ2-7, with unresolved D. Sequencing input: naive CD4+ T cells from blood. CDR3 protein: CASSPGSEQYF. Here the CDR3 DNA reads TGTGCCAGCTCCCCGGGCAGCGAGCAGTACTTC.